This TCR beta chain originates from a study of blood T cell repertoires in COVID-19. Overall study context: Sources were T cells, B-cell-depleted T cells, or PBMCs; the material itself was cDNA or gDNA.

In the original workflow: For nucleated cells, counts were estimated from reference gene primer amplification. Clones were sequenced by immunoSEQ multiplex PCR, and TCRdb holds only the in-frame ones, with some missing. D and trimming come from the DNA, and the V and J calls and clone size come from that table. The sample contains 200,000 to 250,000 clones, 70% to 90% of which appear only once. Individuals drawn from about 26 US areas were roughly 18 to 89 years old. Membership in each cohort depended on participant-reported clinical history. The CDR3 loop spans 15 amino acids. The ends were cut back, 2 bases at V and 6 bases at J, with 13 bases in the middle. CDR1 and CDR2 from the germline V gene are SGHAT and FQNNGV.

This chain joins TRBV11-2 and TRBJ2-2, with D hard to call. The TCR sequence derives from a woman aged 50 to 65 in a cohort exposed to, infected with or recovered from COVID-19 (not recorded which). The sample taken for sequencing was PBMCs or T cells enriched from blood (not recorded which). The CDR3, as DNA: TGTGCCAGCAGCTTATATTTTACTGAGCCCGGGGAGCTGTTTTTT. Amino acids: CASSLYFTEPGELFF.